This is a list of T cell receptor beta chains from one sample in a study of sequential checkpoint blockade in melanoma. The protocol was immunoSEQ multiplex PCR, while the TCRdb copy is restricted to in-frame clones and leaves out a portion. The repertoire includes fewer than 30,000 clones, roughly 77% of them detected once, and 13% sits in the top ten. The sequencing used CD8+ T cells sorted from blood (inferred from file names), collected from a patient given nivolumab and ipilimumab in sequence. These receptors all stem from a human donor with melanoma. The CDR3 runs from the conserved cysteine through the conserved F or W. The D gene is left open where the match is weak. Size tells how often a clone was seen (once, few, many) or the class of an expanded clone, and some rows leave it out.

abundance: .; v_gene: TRBV10-2; d_gene: .; len: 13; j_gene: TRBJ2-7; CDR3nt: TGCGCCAGCAGTGAGTCGAGGGCCTACGAGCAGTACTTC; CDR3aa: CASSESRAYEQYF
abundance: .; v_gene: TRBV6-1; d_gene: TRBD1; len: 14; j_gene: TRBJ1-1; CDR3nt: TGTGCCAGCAGTGAAGGTTCAGGGGGCGCCCCGGCTTTCTTT; CDR3aa: CASSEGSGGAPAFF
abundance: few; v_gene: TRBV7-9; d_gene: .; len: 13; j_gene: TRBJ2-7; CDR3nt: TGTGCCAGCAGCCCGAGAGGTTTCTACGAGCAGTACTTC; CDR3aa: CASSPRGFYEQYF
abundance: .; v_gene: TRBV4-3; d_gene: .; len: 16; j_gene: TRBJ1-1; CDR3nt: TGCGCCAGCAGCCCTACGGCTTCAGGGTTACTCGGAGAAGCTTTCTTT; CDR3aa: CASSPTASGLLGEAFF
abundance: once; v_gene: TRBV28; d_gene: .; len: 21; j_gene: TRBJ1-2; CDR3nt: TGTGCCAGCAGTTTATGGTCAGAGCATATATCGACGTTCCAGGGCGGCTATGGCTACACCTTC; CDR3aa: CASSLWSEHISTFQGGYGYTF
abundance: .; v_gene: TRBV28; d_gene: TRBD1; len: 20; j_gene: TRBJ2-1; CDR3nt: TGTGCCAGCAGTTTTGGGGACAGGGTCTCTGCGCCATCGATGAACAATGAGCAGTTCTTC; CDR3aa: CASSFGDRVSAPSMNNEQFF
abundance: medium-sized; v_gene: TRBV5-6; d_gene: .; len: 13; j_gene: TRBJ2-5; CDR3nt: TGTGCCAGCAGGCTAGAGGCCGGGGAGACCCAGTACTTC; CDR3aa: CASRLEAGETQYF
abundance: .; v_gene: TRBV11-2; d_gene: .; len: 13; j_gene: TRBJ1-1; CDR3nt: TGTGCCAGCAGCGCGGGCGTGGGGACTGAAGCTTTCTTT; CDR3aa: CASSAGVGTEAFF
abundance: .; v_gene: TRBV4-1; d_gene: TRBD2; len: 16; j_gene: TRBJ2-3; CDR3nt: TGCGCCAGCAGCCAAGCGCTAGCGGGGGGCACAGATACGCAGTATTTT; CDR3aa: CASSQALAGGTDTQYF
abundance: .; v_gene: TRBV13; d_gene: .; len: 14; j_gene: TRBJ1-4; CDR3nt: TGTGCCAGCAGCTTAGGACAGGGTCTGGGAAAACTGTTTTTT; CDR3aa: CASSLGQGLGKLFF
abundance: .; v_gene: TRBV6-1; d_gene: TRBD1; len: 13; j_gene: TRBJ2-7; CDR3nt: TGTGCCAGCAGTGGAGACAGGGAATACGAGCAGTACTTC; CDR3aa: CASSGDREYEQYF
abundance: .; v_gene: TRBV28; d_gene: .; len: 13; j_gene: TRBJ2-7; CDR3nt: TGTGCCAGCAGTTTATCCGTCGGGAGTGAGCAGTACTTC; CDR3aa: CASSLSVGSEQYF
abundance: .; v_gene: TRBV10-3; d_gene: .; len: 13; j_gene: TRBJ1-1; CDR3nt: TGTGCCATCAACCCGGACAGGAACACTGAAGCTTTCTTT; CDR3aa: CAINPDRNTEAFF
abundance: .; v_gene: TRBV27; d_gene: TRBD1; len: 15; j_gene: TRBJ1-2; CDR3nt: TGTGCCAGCAGTTTGGGGACAGCATCAGACTATGGCTACACCTTC; CDR3aa: CASSLGTASDYGYTF
abundance: few; v_gene: TRBV4-1; d_gene: TRBD1; len: 16; j_gene: TRBJ2-7; CDR3nt: TGCGCCAGCAGCCCAGGAACAGGGGCCCAATCCTACGAGCAGTACTTC; CDR3aa: CASSPGTGAQSYEQYF